This T cell receptor beta chain was captured in a study of cytomegalovirus exposure and HLA in healthy donors. The PCR had 60 Vbeta and 13 Jbeta primers. Sequenced by immunoSEQ multiplex PCR; TCRdb stores in-frame clones only, minus some. The sample has some 130,000 clones; 65% to 80% are singletons. With regard to this clone: The antigen is undetermined.

The V segment lost 3 bases and the J segment 0 bases; nucleotides outside the gene matches: 6. CDR1 and CDR2 from the germline V gene are SGHAT and FQNNGV. The length of the CDR3 is 16 residues. Overall study results and limits: Versus the approximately 720-donor mean, an Asian-associated ancestry cluster reportedly showed fewer N-insertions in a later analysis. Follow-up analysis seemed to connect common viral pathogens with several of the most significant clusters identified.

Sequenced material: PBMCs. The gene calls are TRBV11-2 and TRBJ2-3; 7 nucleotides match TRBD2. The sequence was obtained from a human donor in good health. Here the CDR3 reads CASSFRGRASTDTQYF. DNA of the CDR3: TGTGCCAGCAGCTTTCGTGGGAGGGCAAGCACAGATACGCAGTATTTT. Using reference TRBV11-2 and TRBJ2-3 for the parts outside the CDR3, the full variable domain is EAGVAQSPRYKIIEKRQSVAFWCNPISGHATLYWYQQILGQGPKLLIQFQNNGVVDDSQLPKDRFSAERLKGVDSTLKIQPAKLEDSAVYLCASSFRGRASTDTQYFGPGTRLTVL.